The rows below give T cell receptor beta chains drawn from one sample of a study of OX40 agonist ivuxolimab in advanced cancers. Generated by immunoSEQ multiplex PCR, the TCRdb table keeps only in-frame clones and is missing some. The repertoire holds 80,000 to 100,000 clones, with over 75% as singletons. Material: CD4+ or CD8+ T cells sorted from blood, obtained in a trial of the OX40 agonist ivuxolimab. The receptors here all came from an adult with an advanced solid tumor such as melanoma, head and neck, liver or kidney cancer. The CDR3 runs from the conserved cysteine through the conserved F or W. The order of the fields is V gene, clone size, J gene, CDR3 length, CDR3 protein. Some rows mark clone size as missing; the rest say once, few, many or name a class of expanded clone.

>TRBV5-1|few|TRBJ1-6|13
CASSLGANSPLHF
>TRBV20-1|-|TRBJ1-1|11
CSARDDSRAFF
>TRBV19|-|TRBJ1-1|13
CASRPQGGTEAFF
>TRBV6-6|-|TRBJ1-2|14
CASTGQGNTYGYTF
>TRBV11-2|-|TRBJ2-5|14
CASSPAGWTETQYF
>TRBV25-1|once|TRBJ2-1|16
CASTPHGAGAYNEQFF
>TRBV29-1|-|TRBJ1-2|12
CSVEAGKGGYTF
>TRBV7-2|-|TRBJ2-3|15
CASSDPHLSVHTQYF
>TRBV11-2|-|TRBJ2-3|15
CASSRQGRSTDTQYF
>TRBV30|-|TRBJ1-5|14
CAWGAGAINQPQHF
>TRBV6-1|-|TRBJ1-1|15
CASSAGSTRNTEAFF
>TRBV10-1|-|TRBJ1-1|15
CASSGQRRMNTEAFF
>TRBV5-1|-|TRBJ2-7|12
CASSSGNYEQYF
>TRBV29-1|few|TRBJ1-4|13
CSVVEGREEKLFF
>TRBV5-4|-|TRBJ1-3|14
CASSLGGTGNTIYF
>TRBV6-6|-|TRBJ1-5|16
CASSQMGQRSNQPQHF
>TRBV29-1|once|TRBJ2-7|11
CSAQGAYEQYF
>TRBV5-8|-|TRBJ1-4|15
CASSWGDRGGEKLFF
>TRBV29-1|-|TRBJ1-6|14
CSVGRWEHNSPLHF
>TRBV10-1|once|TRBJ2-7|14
CASRAGTGPYEQYF
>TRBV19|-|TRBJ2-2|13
CASSIGDTGELFF
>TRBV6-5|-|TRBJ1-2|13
CASSYAANYGYTF
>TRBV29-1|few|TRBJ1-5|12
CSVADSNQPQHF
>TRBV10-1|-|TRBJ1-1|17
CASSDRASWDRASEAFF
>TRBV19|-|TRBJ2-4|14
CASIGEGTKNIQYF
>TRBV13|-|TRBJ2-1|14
CASSLLDINNEQFF
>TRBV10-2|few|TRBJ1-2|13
CASSERTDYGYTF
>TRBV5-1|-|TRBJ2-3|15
CASSPGVPRTDTQYF
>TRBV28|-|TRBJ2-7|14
CASHQGQNSYEQYF
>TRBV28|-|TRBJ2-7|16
CASSLWTSGLALEQYF
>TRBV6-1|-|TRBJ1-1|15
CASSEQGEFGTEAFF
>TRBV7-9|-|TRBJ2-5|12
CASSPLEETQYF
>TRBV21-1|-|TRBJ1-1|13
CASSKDRREEAFF
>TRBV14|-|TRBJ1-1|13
CASSQSGLTEAFF
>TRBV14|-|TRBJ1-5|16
CASSQGGAFGNQPQHF
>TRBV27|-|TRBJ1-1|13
CASSLGRNTEAFF
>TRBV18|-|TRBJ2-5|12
CASSPQDGTQYF
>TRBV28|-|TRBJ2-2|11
CGAGTTGELFF
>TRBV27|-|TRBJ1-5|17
CASKDLGQEYSNQPQHF
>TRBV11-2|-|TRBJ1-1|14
CASSPERVAAEAFF
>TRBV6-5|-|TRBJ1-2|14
CASSYSQGGYGYTF
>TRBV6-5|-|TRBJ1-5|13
CASSLQGDQPQHF
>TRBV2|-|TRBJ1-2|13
CASYRDRGDGYTF
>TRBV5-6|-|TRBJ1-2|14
CASSPADPNYGYTF
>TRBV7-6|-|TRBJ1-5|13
CASSLTGDQPQHF
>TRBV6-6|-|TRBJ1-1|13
CASNVQGALEAFF
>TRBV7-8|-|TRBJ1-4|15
CASSQDRGDDEKLFF
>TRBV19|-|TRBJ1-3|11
CASSVRNTIYF
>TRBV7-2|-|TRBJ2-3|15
CASSLVTSSTDTQYF
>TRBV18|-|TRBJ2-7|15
CASSPPGTGVYEQYF